The clone carrying this T cell receptor (beta chain) was picked up many times. Its target is not known. V gave up 2 bases and J gave up 0 bases, with 12 bases separating them. Germline-derived CDR1 and CDR2 are SGHDT and YYEEEE. CDR3 length equals 15 residues. The sample originates from a study of molecular identifiers for immune sequencing clone quantification. Study in general: RNA from roughly 21,000 or 96,000 naive CD8 cells was split five ways in replicates, with four sequenced. The study's findings and limits: More than 99% of effector molecules, versus under 1% of naive-cell molecules, belonged to clones above 20 RNA copies.

Listed TCR primers, together with previously described methods, were used for the bulk TCR libraries. Each CDR3 protein gets one entry after TCRdb re-called the PCR reads with MiXCR. The sample carries some 650,000 distinct CDR3 sequences, just under 20% recorded once. Naive CD8 T cells were picked out by sorting for CD8+CD4-CCR7+CD45RA+. This clonotype originated in a human donor in good health. Some libraries in this study had Jurkat cell RNA spiked in. This chain connects TRBV5-6 to TRBJ2-7, with D possibly matching TRBD1 (5 bases). Sequences were obtained from naive CD8+ T cells from blood, with Jurkat cell RNA spiked in. Indicated subset: FACS-sorted CD8+CD4-CCR7+CD45RA+ naive T cells. The CDR3 nucleotides read TGTGCCAGCAGCTTAAGGCAGGGAAGCTCCTACGAGCAGTACTTC. Translation gives CASSLRQGSSYEQYF.